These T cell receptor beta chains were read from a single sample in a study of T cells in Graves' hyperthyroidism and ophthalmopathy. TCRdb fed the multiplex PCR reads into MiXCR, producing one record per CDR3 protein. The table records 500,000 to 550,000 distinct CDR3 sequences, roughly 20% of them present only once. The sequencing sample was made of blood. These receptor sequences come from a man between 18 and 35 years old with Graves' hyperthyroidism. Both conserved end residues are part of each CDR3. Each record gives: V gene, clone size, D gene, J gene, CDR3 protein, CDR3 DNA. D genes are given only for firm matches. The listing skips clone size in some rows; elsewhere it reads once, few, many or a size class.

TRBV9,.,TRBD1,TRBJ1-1,CASSVDGDRGTEAFF,TGTGCCAGCAGCGTAGATGGGGACAGGGGGACTGAAGCTTTCTTT
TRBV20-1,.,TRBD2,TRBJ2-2,CSARGGSNTGELFF,TGCAGTGCCCGGGGGGGGTCGAACACCGGGGAGCTGTTTTTT
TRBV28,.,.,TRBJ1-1,CASRIQGWGDTEAFF,TGTGCCAGCAGAATACAGGGATGGGGGGACACTGAAGCTTTCTTT
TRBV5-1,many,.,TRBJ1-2,CASSSDADGYTF,TGCGCCAGCAGCTCGGACGCAGATGGCTACACCTTC
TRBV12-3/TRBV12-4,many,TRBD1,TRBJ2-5,CASSDRVETQYF,TGTGCCAGCAGTGACAGGGTTGAGACCCAGTACTTC
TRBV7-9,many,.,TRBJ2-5,CASTEDSLQETQYF,TGTGCCAGCACTGAGGACAGCTTGCAAGAGACCCAGTACTTC
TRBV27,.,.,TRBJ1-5,CASSHRGFSNQPQHF,TGTGCCAGCAGCCATAGGGGATTTAGCAATCAGCCCCAGCATTTT
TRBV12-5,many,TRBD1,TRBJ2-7,CASGLGQTSYEQYF,TGTGCTAGTGGCCTGGGACAGACCTCCTACGAGCAGTACTTC
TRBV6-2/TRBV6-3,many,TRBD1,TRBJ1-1,CASSYSGTGRTEAFF,TGTGCCAGCAGTTACTCGGGGACAGGGAGGACTGAAGCTTTCTTT
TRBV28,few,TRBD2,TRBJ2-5,CASSAWTSEEETQYF,TGTGCCAGCAGCGCCTGGACTAGCGAGGAAGAGACCCAGTACTTC
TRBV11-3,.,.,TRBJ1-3,CAGSFGTGGNTIYF,TGTGCCGGCAGCTTTGGAACGGGAGGAAACACCATATATTTT
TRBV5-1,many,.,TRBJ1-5,CASSFDINQPQHF,TGCGCCAGCAGCTTCGACATCAATCAGCCCCAGCATTTT
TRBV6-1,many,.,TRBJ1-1,CASSEGGPATEAFF,TGTGCCAGCAGTGAAGGCGGGCCGGCCACTGAAGCTTTCTTT
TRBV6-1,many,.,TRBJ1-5,CASSRESNQPQHF,TGTGCCAGCTCCAGGGAGAGCAATCAGCCCCAGCATTTT
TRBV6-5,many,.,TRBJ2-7,CASSYSDDRTYEQYF,TGTGCCAGCAGTTACTCTGACGACAGGACCTACGAGCAGTACTTC
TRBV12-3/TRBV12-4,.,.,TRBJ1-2,CASSPLGQGSGYGYTF,TGTGCCAGCAGCCCTTTGGGCCAGGGGAGCGGCTATGGCTACACCTTC
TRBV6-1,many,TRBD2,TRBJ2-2,CASIGLAGGSGELFF,TGTGCCAGCATTGGACTAGCGGGGGGGTCCGGGGAGCTGTTTTTT
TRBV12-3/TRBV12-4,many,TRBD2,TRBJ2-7,CASSFSGPSGGEQYF,TGTGCCAGCAGTTTTTCTGGCCCTAGCGGAGGCGAGCAGTACTTC
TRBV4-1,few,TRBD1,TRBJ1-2,CASSQDVDRGPSGGYTF,TGCGCCAGCAGCCAAGATGTTGACAGGGGGCCTTCGGGTGGCTACACCTTC
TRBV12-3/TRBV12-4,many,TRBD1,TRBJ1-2,CASSSTGNGYTF,TGTGCCAGCAGTTCGACAGGGAATGGCTACACCTTC
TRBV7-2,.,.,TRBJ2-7,CASSLEPSTYEQYF,TGTGCCAGCAGCTTAGAGCCCAGTACCTACGAGCAGTACTTC
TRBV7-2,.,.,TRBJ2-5,CASSSAGGYVGTQYF,TGTGCCAGCAGCTCCGCCGGTGGGTACGTCGGGACCCAGTACTTC
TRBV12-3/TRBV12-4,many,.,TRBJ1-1,CASSGGVEAFF,TGTGCCAGCAGTGGCGGCGTTGAAGCTTTCTTT
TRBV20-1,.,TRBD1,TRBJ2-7,CSAYRQGTYEQYF,TGCAGTGCGTACAGACAGGGGACCTACGAGCAGTACTTC
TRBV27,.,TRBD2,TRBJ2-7,CASSLFGGRAYEQYF,TGTGCCAGCAGTTTATTCGGCGGGAGGGCGTACGAGCAGTACTTC
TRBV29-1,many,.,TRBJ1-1,CSASDTLNTEAFF,TGCAGCGCTTCGGACACTCTGAACACTGAAGCTTTCTTT
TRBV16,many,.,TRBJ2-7,CASSEGAWGLSYEQYF,TGTGCCAGCAGCGAGGGCGCGTGGGGCCTCTCCTACGAGCAGTACTTC
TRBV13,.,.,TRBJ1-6,CASSSRGGSYNSPLHF,TGTGCCAGCAGCTCTAGGGGCGGGAGCTATAATTCACCCCTCCACTTT
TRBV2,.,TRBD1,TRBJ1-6,CASSDTGTARSPLHF,TGTGCCAGCAGTGACACCGGGACAGCTCGATCACCCCTCCACTTT
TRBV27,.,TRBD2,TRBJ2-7,CASRRRGGNEQYF,TGTGCCAGCAGACGCCGGGGAGGGAACGAGCAGTACTTC
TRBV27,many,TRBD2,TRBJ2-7,CASSSGIAYEQYF,TGTGCCAGCAGTAGCGGGATCGCCTACGAGCAGTACTTC
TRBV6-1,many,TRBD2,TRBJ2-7,CASRRGSSYEQYF,TGTGCCAGCCGGCGGGGGAGCTCCTACGAGCAGTACTTC
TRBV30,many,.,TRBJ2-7,CAWSRGPPGLLYEQYF,TGTGCCTGGAGTCGTGGTCCGCCAGGGCTTCTCTACGAGCAGTACTTC